This T cell receptor beta chain was captured by sequencing in a study of blood T cell repertoires in COVID-19. Study at large: The study drew acute and convalescent COVID-19 samples from the United States, Italy and Spain.

The length of the CDR3 is 14 residues. The germline V and J ends were trimmed by 1 base and 1 base, with 8 bases remaining between them. Per the germline V gene, CDR1 is LGHDT and CDR2 is YNNKEL (reference sequence). Methods used by the authors: Reference gene primers were amplified, and this amplification served to estimate nucleated cell counts. Produced via immunoSEQ multiplex PCR; TCRdb's table is partial and in-frame only. V and J calls and clone size are given by that table; D and trimming were obtained from the DNA. This sample has approximately 46,000 clones; roughly 80% occur once, and the top ten carry roughly 12%.

The material sequenced was peripheral blood. The receptor comes from a human donor in a cohort sampled during active COVID-19. V and J are TRBV3-1 (or the pseudogene TRBV3-2) and TRBJ2-7, with D possibly being TRBD1 (5 bases). CDR3 loop: CASSQVDSSYEQYF. In nucleotides, the CDR3 is TGTGCCAGCAGCCAAGTTGACAGTTCCTACGAGCAGTACTTC.